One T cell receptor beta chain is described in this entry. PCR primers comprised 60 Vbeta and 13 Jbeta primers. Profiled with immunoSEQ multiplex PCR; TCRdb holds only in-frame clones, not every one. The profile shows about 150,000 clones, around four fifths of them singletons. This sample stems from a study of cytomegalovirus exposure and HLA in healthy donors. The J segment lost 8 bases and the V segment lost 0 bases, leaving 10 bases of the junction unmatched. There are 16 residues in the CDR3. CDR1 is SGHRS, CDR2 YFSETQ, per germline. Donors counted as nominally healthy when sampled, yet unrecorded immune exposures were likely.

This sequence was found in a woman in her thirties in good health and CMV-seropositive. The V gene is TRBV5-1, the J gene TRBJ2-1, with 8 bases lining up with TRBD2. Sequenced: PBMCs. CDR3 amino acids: CASSLDSGTRFHEQFF. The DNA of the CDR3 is TGCGCCAGCAGCTTGGACTCCGGGACTAGATTCCATGAGCAGTTCTTC.